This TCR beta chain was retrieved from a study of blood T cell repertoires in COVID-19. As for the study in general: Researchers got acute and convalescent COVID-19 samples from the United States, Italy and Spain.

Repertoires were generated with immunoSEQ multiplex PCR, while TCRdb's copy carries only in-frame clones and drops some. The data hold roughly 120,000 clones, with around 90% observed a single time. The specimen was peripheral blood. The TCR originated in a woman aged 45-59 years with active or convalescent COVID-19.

CDR3 loop: CASSLGRGQTQETQYF. The CDR3 nucleotides are TGTGCCAGCAGCTTGGGCCGGGGACAAACCCAAGAGACCCAGTACTTC. V gene TRBV11-2 combines with J gene TRBJ2-5; possible D gene TRBD1, 6 bases. The germline V gene has CDR1 SGHAT and CDR2 FQNNGV. Trimming left V 3 bases short and J 1 base short, with 15 bases between. This CDR3 is built from 16 residues.